This paragraph reports one T cell receptor beta chain. This specimen comes from a study of cytomegalovirus exposure and HLA in healthy donors. The germline CDR1 and CDR2 sequences are GTSNPN and SVGIG (reference sequence). The CDR3 runs 14 residues. Use of 60 Vbeta and 13 Jbeta primers characterized the PCR. Using immunoSEQ multiplex PCR, the repertoire was profiled, and TCRdb retains in-frame clones only, with some absent. The data show around 150,000 clones, 55% to 80% seen once. The receptor's source is a woman aged 55-75 years in good health and CMV-seropositive. The chain recombines TRBV30 with TRBJ2-5, with 7 nucleotides matching TRBD2. The DNA matches TRBJ2-7 better at its end, which makes the J call doubtful. The sequenced sample was PBMCs. CDR3 amino acids: CAWTTGGNHYEQYF. In nucleotides, the CDR3 is TGTGCCTGGACGACGGGAGGTAACCACTACGAGCAGTACTTC.